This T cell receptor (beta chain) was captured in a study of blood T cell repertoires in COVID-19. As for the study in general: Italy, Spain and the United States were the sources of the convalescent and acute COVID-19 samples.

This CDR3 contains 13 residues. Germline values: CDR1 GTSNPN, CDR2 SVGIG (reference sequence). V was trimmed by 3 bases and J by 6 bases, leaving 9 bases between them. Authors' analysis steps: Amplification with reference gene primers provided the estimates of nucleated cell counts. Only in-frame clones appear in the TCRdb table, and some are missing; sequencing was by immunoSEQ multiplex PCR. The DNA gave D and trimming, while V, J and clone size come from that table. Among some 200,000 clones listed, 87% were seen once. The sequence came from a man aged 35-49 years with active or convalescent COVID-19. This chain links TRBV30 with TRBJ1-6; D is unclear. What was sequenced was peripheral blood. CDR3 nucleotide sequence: TGTGCCTGGAGCAACAGCCTTAATTCACCCCTCCACTTT. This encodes CAWSNSLNSPLHF.